The 2 T cell receptor beta chains given below trace back to one sample, sequenced in a study of blood T cell repertoires in COVID-19. Here immunoSEQ multiplex PCR was the method, and the copy in TCRdb shows in-frame clones only, minus some. The sample includes roughly 120,000 clones, 74% of them seen just once. Specimen: peripheral blood. These receptors were obtained from an elderly man with COVID-19, enrolled during active disease.

This chain joins TRBV6-5 and TRBJ2-5, with 9 nucleotides matching TRBD2. The germline V gene encodes CDR1 MNHEY and CDR2 SVGAGI. V gave up 0 bases and J gave up 4 bases; unmatched junction bases: 3. The CDR3 has 15 residues. Here the CDR3 DNA reads TGTGCCAGCAGTTACTCCCTAGCGGGGAGAGAGACCCAGTACTTC. Protein sequence: CASSYSLAGRETQYF.

This clone came up once. The CDR3 here is CASSVEGLNTEAFF. The CDR3, as DNA: TGTGCCAGCAGCGTAGAGGGGCTTAACACTGAAGCTTTCTTT. The V call is TRBV9, the J call TRBJ1-1; maybe TRBD1 (5 bases). V was clipped by 0 bases and J by 2 bases, with 8 bases between them. CDR3 length: 14 residues. Per the germline V gene, CDR1 is SGDLS and CDR2 is YYNGEE. Full variable domain (missing parts from reference TRBV9 and TRBJ1-1): DSGVTQTPKHLITATGQRVTLRCSPRSGDLSVYWYQQSLDQGLQFLIQYYNGEERAKGNILERFSAQQFPDLHSELNLSSLELGDSALYFCASSVEGLNTEAFFGQGTRLTVV.